This is a list of T cell receptor beta chains from one sample in a study of metastatic and nonmetastatic thyroid tumors. TCRdb re-processed the PCR reads through MiXCR. Among under 20,000 clones listed, about 30% were seen once. Sequencing was carried out using blood. The receptors shown here come from a female donor with papillary thyroid cancer or a benign thyroid nodule (not recorded which). Some clones in this sample may be carry-over from other donors' samples. CDR3s include the opening cysteine and the closing phenylalanine or tryptophan. The order of the fields is clone size, D gene, V gene, J gene, CDR3 DNA, CDR3 protein. A D gene is named only where the DNA matches it firmly. A clone size is listed for some rows: how often the clone was seen (once, few, many), or a class if it is expanded.

>.|TRBD2|TRBV5-1|TRBJ2-7
TGCGCCAGCAGCCGGCTCCTTAGCGGGGGCACCTACGAGCAGTACTTC
CASSRLLSGGTYEQYF
>medium-sized|.|TRBV6-2/TRBV6-3|TRBJ1-1
TGTGCCAGCAGTTCCACAGGGTTCACTGAAGCTTTCTTT
CASSSTGFTEAFF
>medium-sized|.|TRBV28|TRBJ1-2
TGTGCCAGCAGCCGGGGCCCTTATGGCTACACCTTC
CASSRGPYGYTF
>few|.|TRBV6-2/TRBV6-3|TRBJ2-1
TGTGCCAGCAGGACCCTAGGGGGAGCCTACAATGAGCAGTTCTTC
CASRTLGGAYNEQFF
>medium-sized|.|TRBV6-1|TRBJ2-2
TGTGCCAGCAGTGAAGAAGCGGCGAACACCGGGGAGCTGTTTTTT
CASSEEAANTGELFF
>.|.|TRBV10-1|TRBJ2-2
TGCGCCAGCAATCCGGGGGTGAACACCGGGGAGCTGTTTTTT
CASNPGVNTGELFF
>medium-sized|.|TRBV6-2/TRBV6-3|TRBJ1-1
TGTGCCAGCAGCTACACTTGGGGCACTGAAGCTTTCTTT
CASSYTWGTEAFF
>few|.|TRBV6-1|TRBJ1-5
TGTGCCAGCAGTGAAATCAGGGGAGTAGGTAATCAGCCCCAGCATTTT
CASSEIRGVGNQPQHF
>.|TRBD1|TRBV20-1|TRBJ2-2
TGCAGTGCTCCCCTAGGACAGGGGCTCACCGGGGATCTGTTTTTT
CSAPLGQGLTGDLFF
>many|TRBD1|TRBV7-9|TRBJ1-2
TGTGCCAGCAGCCCGGAGGACAGGGTTTGGGGCTACACCTTC
CASSPEDRVWGYTF
>.|.|TRBV11-2|TRBJ2-7
TGTGCCAGCAGCTCTCAAGCCGGGACTGGGGGAATTTACGAGCAGTACTTC
CASSSQAGTGGIYEQYF
>few|TRBD2|TRBV27|TRBJ2-3
TGTGCCACCACGACTAGCGGGAGGGCGCAGTATTTT
CATTTSGRAQYF
>.|.|TRBV6-1|TRBJ2-7
TGTGCCAGACCCAACAGATCCTACGAGCAGTACTTC
CARPNRSYEQYF
>.|.|TRBV30|TRBJ2-7
TGTGCCTGGAACGAGGCGGGTATCTACGAGCAGTACTTC
CAWNEAGIYEQYF
>medium-sized|TRBD1|TRBV20-1|TRBJ1-4
TGCAGTGCTAGAGATGAGGACAGGGAAAAACTGTTTTTT
CSARDEDREKLFF
>.|TRBD2|TRBV20-1|TRBJ2-3
TGCAGTGCTAGCTCCAGCGGGAGGAGTACAGATACGCAGTATTTT
CSASSSGRSTDTQYF
>many|.|TRBV3-1|TRBJ1-2
TGTGCCAGCAGCCAGGACTATGGCTACACCTTC
CASSQDYGYTF
>few|TRBD2|TRBV6-2/TRBV6-3|TRBJ2-1
TGTGCCAGCAGTTACCATCGGACTAGCGGGAGGGCCAATGAGCAGTTCTTC
CASSYHRTSGRANEQFF
>medium-sized|.|TRBV20-1|TRBJ1-2
TGCAGTGCTAGTAGGGGTTATGGCTACACCTTC
CSASRGYGYTF
>few|.|TRBV9|TRBJ2-1
TGTGCCAGCAGTGAGGGCCTCCTAATTAACAATGAGCAGTTCTTC
CASSEGLLINNEQFF
>once|TRBD2|TRBV11-2|TRBJ2-3
TGTGCCAGCAGCGTAAGAAGCGGGAGGGCAACAGATACGCAGTATTTT
CASSVRSGRATDTQYF
>medium-sized|TRBD2|TRBV6-4|TRBJ2-3
TGTGCCAGCAGTGATTTGACTAGCGGATACACAGATACGCAGTATTTT
CASSDLTSGYTDTQYF